This TCR beta chain is drawn from a study of blood T cell repertoires in COVID-19. Only in-frame clones appear in the TCRdb table, and some are missing; sequencing was by immunoSEQ multiplex PCR. The table shows roughly 200,000 clones, with more than 70% occurring only once. V lost 5 bases to trimming and J lost 4 bases, with 12 bases between them. From germline, CDR1 is LNHNV and CDR2 YYDKDF (reference sequence). This CDR3 spans 14 amino acids. Input material: peripheral blood. The TCR comes from an older woman with acute or convalescent COVID-19. V usage is TRBV15 and J usage is TRBJ1-5; D is possibly TRBD1 (5 bases). CDR3 amino acids: CATSPGGGNQPQHF. In nucleotides, the CDR3 is TGTGCCACCAGCCCTGGCGGGGGAAATCAGCCCCAGCATTTT.